The sequence of this TCR beta chain was determined in a study of T cell responses to AZD1222 COVID-19 vaccine. To note about this clone: Its antigen remains unidentified.

The CDR3 spans 19 residues. Germline-derived CDR1 and CDR2 are LNHDA and SQIVND (reference sequence). V was clipped by 6 bases and J by 1 base; unmatched bases: 16. Study results and limitations: Researchers report vaccine-associated CD4 TCRs spanning spike, with dominance at 160-218 and 743-854.

Assay used: immunoSEQ multiplex PCR; TCRdb lists only in-frame clones, some missing. This repertoire shows roughly 70,000 clones, 80% to 90% found once; its top ten account for roughly 2.4%. Sequenced material: peripheral blood, taken on day 0 of AZD1222 vaccination. The receptor's source is an adult in good health. The rearrangement joins TRBV19 to TRBJ2-3, with 10 bases that match TRBD1. The chain's CDR3 is CASRTLGTGASSGTDTQYF. In DNA, the CDR3 is TGTGCCAGTAGAACCCTGGGGACAGGGGCTTCGTCTGGCACAGATACGCAGTATTTT.